The entry that follows covers one T cell receptor beta chain sequence. Study processing details: Filtering differed because ImmunoSEQ produced junction-only sequences that carried no quality scores. Profiling relied on immunoSEQ multiplex PCR, and the TCRdb table lists in-frame clones only, not all of them. V and J calls and clone size follow that table, whereas D and trimming were derived from the DNA. The sample shows about half a million clones, 79% of them seen only once. The data stem from a study of shared clonotypes between healthy human individuals. V shed 8 bases and J shed 9 bases, with 20 bases lying between them. The CDR3 is 13 amino acids. Per germline, CDR1 LNHDA and CDR2 SQIVND (reference sequence).

The chain uses TRBV19 and TRBJ2-7, with a weak D call TRBD2 (6 bases). The clonotype originates from a woman aged 40 to 55 in good health. Some clones in this sample may be carry-over from other donors' samples. The specimen was PBMCs. CDR3 sequence: CASAGTPAGWQYF. The DNA for the CDR3 is TGTGCCAGTGCCGGGACTCCTGCGGGTTGGCAGTACTTC.